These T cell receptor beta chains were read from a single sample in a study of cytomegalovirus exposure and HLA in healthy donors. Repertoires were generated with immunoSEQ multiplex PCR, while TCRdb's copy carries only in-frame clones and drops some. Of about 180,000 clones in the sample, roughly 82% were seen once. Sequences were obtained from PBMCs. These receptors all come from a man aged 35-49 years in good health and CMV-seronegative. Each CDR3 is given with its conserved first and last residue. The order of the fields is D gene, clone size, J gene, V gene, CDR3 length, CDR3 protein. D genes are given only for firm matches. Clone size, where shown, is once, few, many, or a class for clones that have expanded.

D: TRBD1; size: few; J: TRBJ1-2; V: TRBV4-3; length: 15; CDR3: CASSQERTGPYGYTF
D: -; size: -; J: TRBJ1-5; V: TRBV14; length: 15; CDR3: CASSQGGTVNQPQHF
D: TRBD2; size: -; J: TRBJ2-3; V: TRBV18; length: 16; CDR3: CASSPPVLAGADTQYF
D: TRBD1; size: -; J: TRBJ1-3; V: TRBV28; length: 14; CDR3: CASSPGQGGNTIYF
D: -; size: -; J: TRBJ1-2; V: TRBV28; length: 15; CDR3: CASTLTGKSGYGYTF
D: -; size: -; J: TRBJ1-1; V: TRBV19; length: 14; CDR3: CASSIRGANTEAFF
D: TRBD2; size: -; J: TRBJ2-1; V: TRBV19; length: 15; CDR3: CASSITAGGRNEQFF
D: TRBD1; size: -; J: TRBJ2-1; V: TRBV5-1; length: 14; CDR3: CASSGGQYYNEQFF
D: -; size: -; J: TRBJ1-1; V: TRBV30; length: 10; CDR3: CAWRGEEVFF
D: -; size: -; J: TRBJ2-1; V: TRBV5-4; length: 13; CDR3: CASSISGYNEQFF
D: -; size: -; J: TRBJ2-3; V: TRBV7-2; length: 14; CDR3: CASSYLNMADTQYF